Listed below are T cell receptor beta chains from one sample, sequenced in a study of cytomegalovirus exposure and HLA in healthy donors. This table comes from immunoSEQ multiplex PCR, and its TCRdb copy is limited to in-frame clones, with some not included. Here the sample spans roughly 130,000 clones, roughly 77% being singletons. Material for sequencing was PBMCs. Receptors were obtained from a man aged 30 to 45 in good health and CMV-seronegative. Both conserved end residues are part of each CDR3. Fields, in order: clone size, V gene, D gene, J gene, CDR3 length, CDR3 protein, CDR3 DNA. D genes are given only for firm matches. Clone size is shown for a subset of rows, as once, few, many or a class of expanded clone.

NA,TRBV11-3,TRBD1,TRBJ2-1,15,CASSLNGQVYNEQFF,TGTGCCAGCAGCTTAAACGGACAGGTTTACAATGAGCAGTTCTTC
NA,TRBV6-6,TRBD1,TRBJ2-7,16,CASSSRDRGEPYEQYF,TGTGCCAGCAGCAGCCGGGACAGGGGGGAACCCTACGAGCAGTACTTC
NA,TRBV4-2,NA,TRBJ2-2,12,CASSQRGGELFF,TGTGCCAGCAGCCAAAGGGGCGGGGAGCTGTTTTTT
NA,TRBV28,NA,TRBJ1-2,12,CASSFVYYGYTF,TGTGCCAGCAGTTTCGTTTACTATGGCTACACCTTC
few,TRBV6-5,TRBD1,TRBJ2-7,15,CASSSWDRVSYEQYF,TGTGCCAGCAGTTCCTGGGACAGGGTCTCCTACGAGCAGTACTTC
NA,TRBV5-4,NA,TRBJ1-3,14,CASSLAGAGNTIYF,TGTGCCAGCAGCTTGGCAGGGGCTGGAAACACCATATATTTT
NA,TRBV6-5,NA,TRBJ1-1,13,CASIRKQNTEAFF,TGTGCCAGCATCCGCAAACAGAACACTGAAGCTTTCTTT
NA,TRBV6-5,NA,TRBJ2-7,12,CATGEGRGEQYF,TGTGCCACGGGAGAGGGGAGAGGCGAGCAGTACTTC
once,TRBV9,TRBD1,TRBJ2-7,14,CASSDRTGSYEQYF,TGTGCCAGCAGCGATCGGACAGGCTCCTACGAGCAGTACTTC
NA,TRBV5-4,TRBD1,TRBJ2-5,16,CASSPRTGSPGETQYF,TGTGCCAGCAGCCCGAGGACAGGTTCCCCCGGAGAGACCCAGTACTTC
once,TRBV7-2,TRBD1,TRBJ2-2,14,CASTGTGNTGELFF,TGTGCCAGCACCGGGACAGGGAACACCGGGGAGCTGTTTTTT
NA,TRBV11-2,NA,TRBJ1-1,13,CASRKTGNTEAFF,TGTGCCAGCAGAAAAACAGGAAACACTGAAGCTTTCTTT
NA,TRBV7-9,NA,TRBJ1-1,13,CASSLAGQTEAFF,TGTGCCAGCAGCTTAGCTGGGCAGACTGAAGCTTTCTTT
NA,TRBV19,NA,TRBJ2-6,14,CASMFAEGANVLTF,TGTGCCAGTATGTTTGCGGAAGGGGCCAACGTCCTGACTTTC
NA,TRBV7-9,NA,TRBJ1-4,14,CASTGRGAGEKLFF,TGTGCCAGCACCGGCCGGGGGGCCGGGGAAAAACTGTTTTTT
NA,TRBV6-4,TRBD2,TRBJ2-1,14,CASAVASGRNEQFF,TGTGCCAGCGCGGTGGCTAGCGGGAGGAATGAGCAGTTCTTC
few,TRBV6-5,NA,TRBJ1-3,14,CASSRQHSGNTIYF,TGTGCCAGCAGTCGACAACACTCTGGAAACACCATATATTTT
NA,TRBV6-5,TRBD1,TRBJ1-5,15,CASSETGGAYQPQHF,TGTGCCAGCAGCGAGACAGGGGGCGCGTATCAGCCCCAGCATTTT
NA,TRBV5-5,TRBD2,TRBJ2-7,15,CASSGTLAVPYEQYF,TGTGCCAGCAGCGGGACGCTAGCGGTTCCCTACGAGCAGTACTTC
few,TRBV7-6,TRBD2,TRBJ2-3,19,CASSLPAGGASHRTDTQYF,TGTGCCAGCAGCTTACCCGCGGGAGGAGCCTCTCATCGCACAGATACGCAGTATTTT
few,TRBV6-6,NA,TRBJ1-5,13,CASSYSQNQPQHF,TGTGCCAGCAGTTACTCTCAGAATCAGCCCCAGCATTTT
NA,TRBV27,TRBD2,TRBJ2-5,17,CASNLPLAGGYQETQYF,TGTGCCAGCAACCTACCGCTAGCGGGGGGTTATCAAGAGACCCAGTACTTC
NA,TRBV9,TRBD1,TRBJ2-7,13,CASSGQGHGEQYF,TGTGCCAGCAGCGGACAGGGGCACGGAGAGCAGTACTTC
NA,TRBV18,NA,TRBJ2-6,17,CASSLGTSSSGANVLTF,TGTGCCAGCTCACTCGGGACTTCCAGCTCTGGGGCCAACGTCCTGACTTTC
NA,TRBV7-2,TRBD1,TRBJ2-2,16,CASSSIAGTVLGELFF,TGTGCCAGCAGCTCAATCGCCGGGACAGTTCTCGGGGAGCTGTTTTTT
NA,TRBV6-1,NA,TRBJ2-7,12,CASSTGYYEQYF,TGTGCCAGCAGTACAGGGTACTACGAGCAGTACTTC
few,TRBV2,NA,TRBJ2-7,12,CASSADRYEQYF,TGTGCCAGCAGTGCGGACAGATACGAGCAGTACTTC
NA,TRBV7-2,NA,TRBJ2-3,13,CASSFANTDTQYF,TGTGCCAGCAGCTTTGCTAACACAGATACGCAGTATTTT
NA,TRBV18,TRBD1,TRBJ1-6,17,CASSGTGGSSYNSPLHF,TGTGCCAGCTCAGGGACAGGGGGAAGCTCCTATAATTCACCCCTCCACTTT
NA,TRBV7-2,NA,TRBJ2-7,16,CASSLVGQGNSYEQYF,TGTGCCAGCAGCTTAGTCGGGCAGGGTAACTCCTACGAGCAGTACTTC
NA,TRBV10-3,TRBD2,TRBJ2-1,15,CAISGSLAGGNEQFF,TGTGCCATCAGCGGCTCACTAGCGGGAGGCAATGAGCAGTTCTTC
NA,TRBV29-1,NA,TRBJ1-5,14,CSVTMDSINQPQHF,TGCAGCGTGACCATGGACAGCATTAATCAGCCCCAGCATTTT
NA,TRBV2,NA,TRBJ2-1,12,CASSGLDWGQFF,TGTGCCAGCAGTGGACTAGATTGGGGGCAGTTCTTC
NA,TRBV18,TRBD1,TRBJ2-7,13,CASSQGQGSEQYF,TGTGCCAGCTCACAAGGACAGGGGTCCGAGCAGTACTTC
NA,TRBV5-1,NA,TRBJ2-7,13,CASSLDLAYEQYF,TGCGCCAGCAGCTTGGACTTAGCCTACGAGCAGTACTTC
NA,TRBV4-3,NA,TRBJ2-1,16,CASSQDRNSLVNEQFF,TGCGCCAGCAGCCAAGATCGGAATAGCCTCGTCAATGAGCAGTTCTTC